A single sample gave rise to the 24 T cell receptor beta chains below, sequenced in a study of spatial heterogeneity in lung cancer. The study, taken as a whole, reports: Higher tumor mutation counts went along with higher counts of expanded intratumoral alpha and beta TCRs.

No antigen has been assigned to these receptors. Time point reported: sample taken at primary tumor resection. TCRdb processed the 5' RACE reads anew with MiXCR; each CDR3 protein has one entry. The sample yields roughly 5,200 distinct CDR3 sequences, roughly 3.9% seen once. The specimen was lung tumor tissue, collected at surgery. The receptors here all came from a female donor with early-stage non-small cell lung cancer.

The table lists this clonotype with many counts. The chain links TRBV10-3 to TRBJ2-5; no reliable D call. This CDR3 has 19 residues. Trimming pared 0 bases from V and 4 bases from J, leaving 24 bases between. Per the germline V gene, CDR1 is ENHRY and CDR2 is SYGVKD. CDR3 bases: TGTGCCATCAGTGAGTCCCTGACCTCCTCAGGCGGCGCTGGAGAGACCCAGTACTTC. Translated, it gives CAISESLTSSGGAGETQYF.

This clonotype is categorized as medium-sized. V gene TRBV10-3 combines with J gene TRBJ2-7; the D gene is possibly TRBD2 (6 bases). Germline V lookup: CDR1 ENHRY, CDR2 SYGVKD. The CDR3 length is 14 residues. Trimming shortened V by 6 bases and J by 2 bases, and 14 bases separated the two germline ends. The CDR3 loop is CAIRPRDSTYEQYF. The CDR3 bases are TGTGCCATCAGACCTAGGGACTCAACCTACGAGCAGTACTTC.

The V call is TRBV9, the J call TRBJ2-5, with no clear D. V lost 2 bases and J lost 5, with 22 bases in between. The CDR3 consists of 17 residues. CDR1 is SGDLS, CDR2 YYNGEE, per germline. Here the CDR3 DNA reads TGTGCCAGCAGCGTTGGTTCGACTTTCCTGGGCTTGGAGACCCAGTACTTC. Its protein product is CASSVGSTFLGLETQYF.

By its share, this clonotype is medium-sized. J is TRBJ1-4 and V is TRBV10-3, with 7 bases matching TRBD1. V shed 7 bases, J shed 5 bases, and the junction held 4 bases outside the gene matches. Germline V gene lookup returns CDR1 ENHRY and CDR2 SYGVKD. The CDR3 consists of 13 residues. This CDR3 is CAITGTENEKLFF. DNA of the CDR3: TGTGCCATCACCGGGACAGAGAATGAAAAACTGTTTTTT.

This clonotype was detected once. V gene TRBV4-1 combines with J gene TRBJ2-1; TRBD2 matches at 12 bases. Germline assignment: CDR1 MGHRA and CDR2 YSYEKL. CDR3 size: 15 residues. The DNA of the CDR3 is TGCGAAAGAAGAAAACGACTAGCGGGAGCGGACGAGAAGTTCTTC. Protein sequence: CERRKRLAGADEKFF.

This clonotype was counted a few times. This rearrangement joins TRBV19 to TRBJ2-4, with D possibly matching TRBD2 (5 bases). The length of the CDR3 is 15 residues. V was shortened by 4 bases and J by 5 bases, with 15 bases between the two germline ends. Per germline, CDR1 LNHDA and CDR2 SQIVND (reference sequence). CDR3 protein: CASSTPPGVENIQYF. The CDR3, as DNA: TGTGCCAGTAGTACCCCTCCCGGGGTAGAAAACATTCAGTACTTC.

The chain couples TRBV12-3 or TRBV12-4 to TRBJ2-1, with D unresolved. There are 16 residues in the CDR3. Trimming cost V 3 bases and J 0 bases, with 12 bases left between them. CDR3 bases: TGTGCCAGCAGTTTGGGCCCCCAGAGCTCCTACAATGAGCAGTTCTTC. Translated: CASSLGPQSSYNEQFF.

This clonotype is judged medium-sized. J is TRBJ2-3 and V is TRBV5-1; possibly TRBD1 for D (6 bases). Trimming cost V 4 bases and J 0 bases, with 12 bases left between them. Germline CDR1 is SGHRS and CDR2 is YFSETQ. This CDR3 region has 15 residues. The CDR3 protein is CASSPKTGSTDTQYF. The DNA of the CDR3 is TGCGCCAGCAGCCCGAAGACAGGTAGCACAGATACGCAGTATTTT.

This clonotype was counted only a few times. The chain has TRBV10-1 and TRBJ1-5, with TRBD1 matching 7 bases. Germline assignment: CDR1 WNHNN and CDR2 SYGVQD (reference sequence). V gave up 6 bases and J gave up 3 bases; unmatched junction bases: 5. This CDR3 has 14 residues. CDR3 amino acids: CASSSGQVNQPQHF. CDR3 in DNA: TGCGCCAGCAGCTCTGGACAGGTCAATCAGCCCCAGCATTTT.

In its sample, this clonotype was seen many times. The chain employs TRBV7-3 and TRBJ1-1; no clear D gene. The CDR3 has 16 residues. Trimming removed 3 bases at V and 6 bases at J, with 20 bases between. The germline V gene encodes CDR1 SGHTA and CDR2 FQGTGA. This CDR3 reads CASSFNGPDVIAEAFF. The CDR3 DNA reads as TGTGCCAGCAGCTTCAACGGACCGGACGTGATCGCTGAAGCTTTCTTT.

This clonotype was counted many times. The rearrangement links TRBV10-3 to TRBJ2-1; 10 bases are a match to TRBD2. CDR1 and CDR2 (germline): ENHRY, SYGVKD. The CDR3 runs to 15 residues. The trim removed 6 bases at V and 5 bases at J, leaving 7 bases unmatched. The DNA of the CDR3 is TGTGCCATCAGGCCCCAACTAGCGGGAAACAATGAGCAGTTCTTC. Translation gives CAIRPQLAGNNEQFF.

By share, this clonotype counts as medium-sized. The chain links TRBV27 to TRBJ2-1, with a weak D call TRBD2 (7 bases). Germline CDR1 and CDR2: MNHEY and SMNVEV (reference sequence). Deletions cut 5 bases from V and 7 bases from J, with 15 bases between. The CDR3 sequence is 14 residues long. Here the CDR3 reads CASSRGGAGNEQFF. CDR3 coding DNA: TGTGCCAGCAGTCGTGGGGGGGCCGGGAATGAGCAGTTCTTC.

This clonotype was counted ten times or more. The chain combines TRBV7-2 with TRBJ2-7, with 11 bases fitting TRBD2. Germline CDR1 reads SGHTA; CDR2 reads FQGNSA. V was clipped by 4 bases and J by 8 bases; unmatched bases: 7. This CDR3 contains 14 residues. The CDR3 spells CASSSGLAGQKQYF. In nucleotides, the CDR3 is TGTGCCAGCAGCTCCGGACTAGCGGGCCAGAAGCAGTACTTC.

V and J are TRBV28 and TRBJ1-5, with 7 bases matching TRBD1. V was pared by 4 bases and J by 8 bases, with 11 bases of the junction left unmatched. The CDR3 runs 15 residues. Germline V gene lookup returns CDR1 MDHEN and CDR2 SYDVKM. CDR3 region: CASSSQSQGVKPQHF. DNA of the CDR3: TGTGCCAGCAGTTCCCAGTCGCAGGGGGTCAAGCCCCAGCATTTT. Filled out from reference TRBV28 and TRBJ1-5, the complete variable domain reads DVKVTQSSRYLVKRTGEKVFLECVQDMDHENMFWYRQDPGLGLRLIYFSYDVKMKEKGDIPEGYSVSREKKERFSLILESASTNQTSMYLCASSSQSQGVKPQHFGDGTRLSIL.

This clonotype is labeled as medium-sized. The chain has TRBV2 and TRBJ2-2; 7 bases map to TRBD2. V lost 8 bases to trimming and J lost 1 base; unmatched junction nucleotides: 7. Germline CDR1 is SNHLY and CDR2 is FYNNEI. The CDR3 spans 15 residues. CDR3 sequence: CASCGLAENTGELFF. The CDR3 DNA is TGTGCCAGCTGTGGTCTAGCGGAGAACACCGGGGAGCTGTTTTTT.

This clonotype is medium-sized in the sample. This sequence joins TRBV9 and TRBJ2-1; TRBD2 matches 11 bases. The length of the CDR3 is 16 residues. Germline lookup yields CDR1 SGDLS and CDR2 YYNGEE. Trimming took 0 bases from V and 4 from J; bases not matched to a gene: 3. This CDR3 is CASSVERTSGYNEQFF. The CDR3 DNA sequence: TGTGCCAGCAGCGTAGAGAGGACTAGCGGGTACAATGAGCAGTTCTTC.

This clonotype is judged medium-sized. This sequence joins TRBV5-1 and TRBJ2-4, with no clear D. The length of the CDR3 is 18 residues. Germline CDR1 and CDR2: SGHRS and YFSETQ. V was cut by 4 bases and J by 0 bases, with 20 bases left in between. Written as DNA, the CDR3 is TGCGCCAGCAGCCCAGATTCCATACGTTCGACAGCCAAAAACATTCAGTACTTC. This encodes CASSPDSIRSTAKNIQYF.

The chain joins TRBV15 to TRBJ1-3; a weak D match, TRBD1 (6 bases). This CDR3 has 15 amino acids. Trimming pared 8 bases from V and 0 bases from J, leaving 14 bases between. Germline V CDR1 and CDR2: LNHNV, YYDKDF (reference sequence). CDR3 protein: CATEDRPISGNTIYF. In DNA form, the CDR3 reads TGTGCCACCGAGGACAGACCAATCTCTGGAAACACCATATATTTT.

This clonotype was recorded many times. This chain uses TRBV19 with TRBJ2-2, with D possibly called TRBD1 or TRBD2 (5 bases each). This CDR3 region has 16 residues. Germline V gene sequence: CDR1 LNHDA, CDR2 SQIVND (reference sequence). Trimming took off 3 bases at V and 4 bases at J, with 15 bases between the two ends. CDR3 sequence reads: CASSIRAGSSTGELFF. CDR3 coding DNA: TGTGCCAGTAGTATCAGGGCAGGGAGTAGCACCGGGGAGCTGTTTTTT. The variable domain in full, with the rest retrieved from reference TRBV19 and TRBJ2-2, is DGGITQSPKYLFRKEGQNVTLSCEQNLNHDAMYWYRQDPGQGLRLIYYSQIVNDFQKGDIAEGYSVSREKKESFPLTVTSAQKNPTAFYLCASSIRAGSSTGELFFGEGSRLTVL.

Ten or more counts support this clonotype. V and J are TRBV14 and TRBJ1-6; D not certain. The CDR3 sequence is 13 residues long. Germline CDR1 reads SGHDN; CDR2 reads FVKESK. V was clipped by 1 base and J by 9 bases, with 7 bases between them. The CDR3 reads CASSQVNGSPLHF. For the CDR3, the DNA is TGTGCCAGCAGCCAAGTTAATGGTTCACCCCTCCACTTT.

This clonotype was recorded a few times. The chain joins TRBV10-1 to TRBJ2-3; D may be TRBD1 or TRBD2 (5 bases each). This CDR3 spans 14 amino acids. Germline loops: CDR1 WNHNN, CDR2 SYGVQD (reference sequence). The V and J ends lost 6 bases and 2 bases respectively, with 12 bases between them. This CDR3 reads CASSPGTVTDTQYF. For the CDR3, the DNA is TGCGCCAGCAGCCCAGGGACCGTCACAGATACGCAGTATTTT.

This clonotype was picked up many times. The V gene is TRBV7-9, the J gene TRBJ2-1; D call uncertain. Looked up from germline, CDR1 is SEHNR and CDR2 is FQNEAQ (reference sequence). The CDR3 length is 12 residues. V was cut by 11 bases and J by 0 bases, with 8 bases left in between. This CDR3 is CACTSSYNEQFF. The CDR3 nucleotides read TGTGCCTGCACGAGCTCCTACAATGAGCAGTTCTTC.

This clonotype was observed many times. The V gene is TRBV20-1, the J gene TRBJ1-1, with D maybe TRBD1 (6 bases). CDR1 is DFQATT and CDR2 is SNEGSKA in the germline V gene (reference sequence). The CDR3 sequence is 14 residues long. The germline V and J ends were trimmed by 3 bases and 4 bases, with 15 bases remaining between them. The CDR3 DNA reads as TGCAGTGCTAGGAGCACAGGGCAGGGCACTGAAGCTTTCTTT. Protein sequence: CSARSTGQGTEAFF.

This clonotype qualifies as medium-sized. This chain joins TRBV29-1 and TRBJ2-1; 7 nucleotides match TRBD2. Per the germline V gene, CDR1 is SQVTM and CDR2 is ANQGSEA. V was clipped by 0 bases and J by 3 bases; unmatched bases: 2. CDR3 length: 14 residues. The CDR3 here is CSVEEPSGYNEQFF. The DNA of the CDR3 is TGCAGCGTTGAAGAGCCTAGCGGCTACAATGAGCAGTTCTTC.